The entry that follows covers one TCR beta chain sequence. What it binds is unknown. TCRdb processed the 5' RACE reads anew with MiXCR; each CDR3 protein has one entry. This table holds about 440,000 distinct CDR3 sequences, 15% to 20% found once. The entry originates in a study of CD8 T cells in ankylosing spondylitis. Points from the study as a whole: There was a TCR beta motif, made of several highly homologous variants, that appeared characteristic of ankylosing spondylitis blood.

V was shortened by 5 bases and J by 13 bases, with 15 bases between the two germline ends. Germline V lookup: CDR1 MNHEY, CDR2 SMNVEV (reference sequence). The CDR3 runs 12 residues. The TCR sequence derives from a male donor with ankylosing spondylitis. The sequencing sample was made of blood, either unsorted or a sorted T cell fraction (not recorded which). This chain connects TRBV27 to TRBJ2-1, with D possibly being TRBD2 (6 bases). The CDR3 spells CASSPGLRLQFF. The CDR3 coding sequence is TGTGCCAGCAGTCCCGGACTACGCTTACAGTTCTTC.